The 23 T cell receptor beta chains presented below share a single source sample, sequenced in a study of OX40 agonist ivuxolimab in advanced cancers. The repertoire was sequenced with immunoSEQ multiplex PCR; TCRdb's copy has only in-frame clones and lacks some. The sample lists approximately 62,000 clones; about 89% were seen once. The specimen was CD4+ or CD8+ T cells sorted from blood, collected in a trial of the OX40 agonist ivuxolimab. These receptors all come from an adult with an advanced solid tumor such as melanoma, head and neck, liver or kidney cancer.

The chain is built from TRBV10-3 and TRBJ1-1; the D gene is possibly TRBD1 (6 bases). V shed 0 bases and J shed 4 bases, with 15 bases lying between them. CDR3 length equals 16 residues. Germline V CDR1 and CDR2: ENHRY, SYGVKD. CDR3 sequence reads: CAISESGGGLGTEAFF. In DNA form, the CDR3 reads TGTGCCATCAGTGAGTCGGGCGGGGGCTTGGGCACTGAAGCTTTCTTT.

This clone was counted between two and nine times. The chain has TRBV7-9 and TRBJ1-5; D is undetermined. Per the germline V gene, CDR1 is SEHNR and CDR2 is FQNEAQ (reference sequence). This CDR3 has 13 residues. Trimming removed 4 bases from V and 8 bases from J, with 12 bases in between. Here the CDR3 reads CASSSGSVEPQHF. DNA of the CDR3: TGTGCCAGCAGCTCAGGCTCTGTTGAGCCCCAGCATTTT.

The CDR3 here is CASSQSREGETETQYF. The CDR3 coding sequence is TGCGCCAGCAGTCAATCGAGGGAAGGCGAGACAGAGACCCAGTACTTC. The gene calls are TRBV23-1 and TRBJ2-5, with a weak D call TRBD2 (5 bases). TRBV23-1 is filed as an ORF, its function uncertain. CDR3 length: 16 amino acids. The V end lost 0 bases, the J end lost 4 bases, and 15 bases lay between the germline ends.

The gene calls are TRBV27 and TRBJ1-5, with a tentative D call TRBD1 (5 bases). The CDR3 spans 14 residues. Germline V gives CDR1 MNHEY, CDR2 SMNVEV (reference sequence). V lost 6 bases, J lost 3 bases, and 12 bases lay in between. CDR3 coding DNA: TGTGCCAGCAGCGCCGACAGCCTCAATCAGCCCCAGCATTTT. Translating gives CASSADSLNQPQHF.

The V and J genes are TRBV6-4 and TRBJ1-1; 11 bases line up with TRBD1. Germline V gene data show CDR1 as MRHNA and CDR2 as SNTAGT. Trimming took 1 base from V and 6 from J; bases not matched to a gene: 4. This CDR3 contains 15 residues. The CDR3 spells CASSDLPGQGAEAFF. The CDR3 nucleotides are TGTGCCAGCAGTGACTTGCCGGGACAGGGGGCTGAAGCTTTCTTT.

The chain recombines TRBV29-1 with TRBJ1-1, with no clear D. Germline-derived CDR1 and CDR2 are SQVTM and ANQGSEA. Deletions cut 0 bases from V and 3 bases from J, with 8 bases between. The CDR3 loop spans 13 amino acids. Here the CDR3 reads CSVEENSYTEAFF. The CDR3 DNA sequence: TGCAGCGTTGAAGAGAACAGCTACACTGAAGCTTTCTTT.

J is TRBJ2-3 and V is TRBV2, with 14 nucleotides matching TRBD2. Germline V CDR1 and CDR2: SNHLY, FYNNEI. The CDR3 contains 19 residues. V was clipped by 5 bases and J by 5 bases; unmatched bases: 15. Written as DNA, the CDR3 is TGTGCCAGCAGTACCCCTAGGGGGGGACTAGCGGGAGAAGGAGATACGCAGTATTTT. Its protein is CASSTPRGGLAGEGDTQYF. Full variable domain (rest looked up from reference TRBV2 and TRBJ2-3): EPEVTQTPSHQVTQMGQEVILRCVPISNHLYFYWYRQILGQKVEFLVSFYNNEISEKSEIFDDQFSVERPDGSNFTLKIRSTKLEDSAMYFCASSTPRGGLAGEGDTQYFGPGTRLTVL.

CDR3 nucleotide sequence: TGTGCCAGCTACTCCATGACGAACACTGAAGCTTTCTTT. Its translation is CASYSMTNTEAFF. The gene calls are TRBV27 and TRBJ1-1; no clear D gene. V was cut by 8 bases and J by 1 base, with 11 bases left in between. CDR1 MNHEY and CDR2 SMNVEV come from the germline V gene (reference sequence). The CDR3 consists of 13 residues.

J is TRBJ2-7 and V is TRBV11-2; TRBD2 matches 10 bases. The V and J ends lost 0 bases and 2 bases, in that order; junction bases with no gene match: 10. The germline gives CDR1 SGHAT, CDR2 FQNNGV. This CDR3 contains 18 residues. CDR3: CASSLDEFVAGGPYEQYV. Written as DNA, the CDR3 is TGTGCCAGCAGCTTAGATGAGTTTGTAGCGGGAGGCCCCTACGAGCAGTACGTC.

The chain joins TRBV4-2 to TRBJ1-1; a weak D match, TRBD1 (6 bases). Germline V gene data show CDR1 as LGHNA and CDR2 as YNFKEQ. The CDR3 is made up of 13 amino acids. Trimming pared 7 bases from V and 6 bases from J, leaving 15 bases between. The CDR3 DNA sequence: TGTGCCAGCATGACAGAGAAGGGGGCTGAAGCTTTCTTT. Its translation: CASMTEKGAEAFF.

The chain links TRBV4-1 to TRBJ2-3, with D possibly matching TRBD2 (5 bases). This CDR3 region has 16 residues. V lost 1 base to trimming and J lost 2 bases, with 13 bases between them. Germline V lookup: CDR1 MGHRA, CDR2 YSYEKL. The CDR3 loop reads CASSQAGSSNTDTQYF. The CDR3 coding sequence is TGCGCCAGCAGCCAAGCGGGGTCCTCGAACACAGATACGCAGTATTTT.

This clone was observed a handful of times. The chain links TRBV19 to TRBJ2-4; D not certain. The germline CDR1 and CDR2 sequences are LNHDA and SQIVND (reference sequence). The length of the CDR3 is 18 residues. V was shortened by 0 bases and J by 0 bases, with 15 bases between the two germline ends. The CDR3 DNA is TGTGCCAGTAGTATAGAACTCGAGAGTGTACTAGCCAAAAACATTCAGTACTTC. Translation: CASSIELESVLAKNIQYF.

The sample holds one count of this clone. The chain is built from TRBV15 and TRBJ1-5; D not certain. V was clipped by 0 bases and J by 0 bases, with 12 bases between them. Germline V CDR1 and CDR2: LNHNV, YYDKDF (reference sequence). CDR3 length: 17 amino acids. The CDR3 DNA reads TGTGCCACCAGCAGAGACCGGACGGCAAATAGCAATCAGCCCCAGCATTTT. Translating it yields CATSRDRTANSNQPQHF.

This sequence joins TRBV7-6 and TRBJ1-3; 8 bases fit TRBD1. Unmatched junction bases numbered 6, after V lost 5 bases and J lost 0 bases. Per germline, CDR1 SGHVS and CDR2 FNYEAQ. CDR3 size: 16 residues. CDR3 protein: CASSLLDRGSGNTIYF. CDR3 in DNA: TGTGCCAGCAGCCTGCTTGACAGGGGCTCTGGAAACACCATATATTTT.

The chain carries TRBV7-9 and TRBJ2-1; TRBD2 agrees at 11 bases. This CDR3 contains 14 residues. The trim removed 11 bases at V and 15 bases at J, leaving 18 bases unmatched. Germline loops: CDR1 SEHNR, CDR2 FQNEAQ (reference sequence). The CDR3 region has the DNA TGTGCCGGACGTTTAGCGGGAGGGCCCGAGGAGTGGTTCTTC. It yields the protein CAGRLAGGPEEWFF.

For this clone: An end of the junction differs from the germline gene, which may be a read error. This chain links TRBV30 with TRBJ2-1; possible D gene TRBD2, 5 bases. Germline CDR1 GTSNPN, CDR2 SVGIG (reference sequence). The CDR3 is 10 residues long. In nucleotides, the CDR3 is TGTGCCTGGAGAGGTTCGTGGGAGATCTTC. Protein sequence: CAWRGSWEIF. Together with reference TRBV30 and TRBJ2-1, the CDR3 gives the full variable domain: SQTIHQWPATLVQPVGSPLSLECTVEGTSNPNLYWYRQAAGRGLQLLFYSVGIGQISSEVPQNLSASRPQDRQFILSSKKLLLSDSGFYLCAWRGSWEIFGPGTRLTVL.

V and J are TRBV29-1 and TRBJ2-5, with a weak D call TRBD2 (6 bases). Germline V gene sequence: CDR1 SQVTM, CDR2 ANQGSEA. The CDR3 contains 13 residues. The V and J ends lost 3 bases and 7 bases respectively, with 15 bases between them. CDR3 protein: CSVDLGREGTQYF. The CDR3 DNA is TGCAGCGTTGACCTGGGGCGGGAAGGGACCCAGTACTTC.

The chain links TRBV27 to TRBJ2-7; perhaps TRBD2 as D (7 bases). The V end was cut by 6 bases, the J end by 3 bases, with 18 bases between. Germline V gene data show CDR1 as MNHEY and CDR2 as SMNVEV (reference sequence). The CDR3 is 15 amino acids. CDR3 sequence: CASRMTGGGGYEQYF. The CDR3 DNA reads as TGTGCCAGCAGGATGACCGGGGGAGGGGGCTACGAGCAGTACTTC.

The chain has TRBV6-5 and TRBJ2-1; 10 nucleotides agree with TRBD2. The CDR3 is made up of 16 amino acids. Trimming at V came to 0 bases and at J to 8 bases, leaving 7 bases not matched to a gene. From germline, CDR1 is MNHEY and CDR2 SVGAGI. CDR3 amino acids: CASSYSSGRAGDEQFF. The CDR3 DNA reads TGTGCCAGCAGTTACTCCAGCGGGAGGGCCGGCGATGAGCAGTTCTTC.

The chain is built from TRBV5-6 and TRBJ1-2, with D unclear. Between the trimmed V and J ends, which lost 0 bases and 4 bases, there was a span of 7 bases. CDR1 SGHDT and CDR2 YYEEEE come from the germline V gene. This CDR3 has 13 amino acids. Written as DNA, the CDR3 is TGTGCCAGCAGCTTGGGGAGAGCCTATGGCTACACCTTC. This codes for CASSLGRAYGYTF.

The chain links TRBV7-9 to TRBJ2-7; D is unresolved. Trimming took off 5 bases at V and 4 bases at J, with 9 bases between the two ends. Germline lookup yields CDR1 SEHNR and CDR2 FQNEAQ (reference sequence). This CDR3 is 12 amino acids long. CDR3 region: CASSPKGYEQYV. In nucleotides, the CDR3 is TGTGCCAGCAGCCCCAAAGGATACGAGCAGTACGTC.

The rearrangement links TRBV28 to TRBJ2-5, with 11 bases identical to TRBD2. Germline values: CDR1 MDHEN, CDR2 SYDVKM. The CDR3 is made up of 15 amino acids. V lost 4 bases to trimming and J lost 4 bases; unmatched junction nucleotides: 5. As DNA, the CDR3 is TGTGCCAGCAGTTATAGCGGGAGGGCCCCAGAGACCCAGTACTTC. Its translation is CASSYSGRAPETQYF.

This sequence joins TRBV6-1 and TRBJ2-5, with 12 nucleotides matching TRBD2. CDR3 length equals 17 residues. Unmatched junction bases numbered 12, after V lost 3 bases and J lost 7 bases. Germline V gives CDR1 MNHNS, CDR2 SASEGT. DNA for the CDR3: TGTGCCAGCAGTGACGGACTAGCGGGACGGGAGGCGGGGACCCAGTACTTC. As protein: CASSDGLAGREAGTQYF.